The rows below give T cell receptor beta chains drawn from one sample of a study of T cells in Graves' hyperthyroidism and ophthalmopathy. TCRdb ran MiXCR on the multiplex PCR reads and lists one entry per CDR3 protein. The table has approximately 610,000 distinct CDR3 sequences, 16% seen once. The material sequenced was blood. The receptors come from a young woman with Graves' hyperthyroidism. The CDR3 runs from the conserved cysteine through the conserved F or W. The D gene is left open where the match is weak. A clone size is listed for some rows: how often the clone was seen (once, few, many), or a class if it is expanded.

CASSQIPRGPRELFF TGTGCCAGCAGCCAAATCCCCAGGGGGCCGCGGGAGCTGTTTTTT TRBJ2-2 TRBD1 NA TRBV14
CSAGGRYTEAFF TGCAGCGCCGGGGGGCGGTACACTGAAGCTTTCTTT TRBJ1-1 NA NA TRBV29-1
CASSTGTGVYQETQYF TGTGCCAGCAGCACCGGGACAGGGGTCTACCAAGAGACCCAGTACTTC TRBJ2-5 TRBD1 NA TRBV11-2
CASSIRASGGWNEQFF TGTGCCAGTAGTATTCGGGCTAGCGGGGGGTGGAATGAGCAGTTCTTC TRBJ2-1 TRBD2 few TRBV19
CASSFSGREGRNEQFF TGTGCCAGCAGTTTTTCAGGGCGGGAGGGCCGCAATGAGCAGTTCTTC TRBJ2-1 TRBD2 few TRBV12-3/TRBV12-4
CASSLFKGADTQYF TGTGCCAGCAGTTTATTCAAAGGAGCAGATACGCAGTATTTT TRBJ2-3 NA NA TRBV12-3/TRBV12-4
CASSLVQGGNTIYF TGCGCCAGCAGCTTGGTTCAGGGTGGAAACACCATATATTTT TRBJ1-3 NA NA TRBV5-1
CASVEGVNTEAFF TGTGCCAGCGTCGAAGGAGTGAACACTGAAGCTTTCTTT TRBJ1-1 NA few TRBV6-2/TRBV6-3
CASSHTGTRRNELFF TGTGCCAGCAGTCATACCGGGACGCGCAGGAATGAGCTGTTCTTC TRBJ2-1 NA NA TRBV7-2
CSANVAGAYNEQFF TGCAGTGCCAACGTAGCGGGGGCGTACAATGAGCAGTTCTTC TRBJ2-1 TRBD2 NA TRBV20-1
CSAQTTGRNTEAFF TGCAGCGCCCAAACGACAGGGCGTAACACTGAAGCTTTCTTT TRBJ1-1 TRBD1 few TRBV29-1
CAINGRETDTQYF TGTGCCATCAACGGGAGGGAAACAGATACGCAGTATTTT TRBJ2-3 TRBD2 few TRBV10-3
CASSRAGAGTPYEQYF TGTGCCAGCTCACGGGCAGGGGCTGGGACCCCATACGAGCAGTACTTC TRBJ2-7 NA few TRBV18
CATSRDRQATDTQYF TGTGCCACCAGCAGAGACCGACAGGCCACAGATACGCAGTATTTT TRBJ2-3 NA few TRBV15
CATRGTGVTGELFF TGTGCCACCCGAGGGACAGGGGTCACCGGGGAGCTGTTTTTT TRBJ2-2 TRBD1 many TRBV12-3/TRBV12-4
CGVAPSGSSRIHNEQFF TGCGGCGTTGCCCCTAGCGGGAGCTCCCGAATACACAATGAGCAGTTCTTC TRBJ2-1 TRBD2 NA TRBV29-1
CASRQADTDTQYF TGTGCCAGCCGCCAAGCTGACACAGATACGCAGTATTTT TRBJ2-3 NA few TRBV7-6
CASSEYKYGYTF TGTGCCAGCAGTGAATACAAATATGGCTACACCTTC TRBJ1-2 NA NA TRBV25-1
CASSLTGREDGADTQYF TGTGCCAGCAGCTTGACGGGGCGGGAGGACGGTGCAGATACGCAGTATTTT TRBJ2-3 TRBD2 few TRBV5-7
CASSTGQYTEAFF TGCGCCAGCAGTACAGGGCAATACACTGAAGCTTTCTTT TRBJ1-1 NA NA TRBV5-1
CSARDPGRQGNMEETQYF TGCAGTGCTAGAGATCCTGGCAGACAGGGAAATATGGAAGAGACCCAGTACTTC TRBJ2-5 TRBD1 NA TRBV20-1
CASGMTGHGGYTF TGTGCCAGCGGAATGACAGGGCACGGCGGCTACACCTTC TRBJ1-2 TRBD1 once TRBV12-3/TRBV12-4
CASSLNSRTYNEQFF TGTGCCAGCAGTTTGAATTCTCGGACCTACAATGAGCAGTTCTTC TRBJ2-1 NA many TRBV12-3/TRBV12-4
CASRASGINEQFF TGTGCTAGTAGAGCTAGCGGGATCAATGAGCAGTTCTTC TRBJ2-1 TRBD2 NA TRBV12-5
CASNRASGRALDTQYF TGTGCCAGCAACAGGGCTAGCGGGAGGGCGTTAGATACGCAGTATTTT TRBJ2-3 TRBD2 many TRBV7-2
CASSFALAGGLRSGELFF TGTGCCAGCAGTTTTGCGCTAGCGGGAGGGCTGAGGTCCGGGGAGCTGTTTTTT TRBJ2-2 TRBD2 NA TRBV28
CASSQAPGDTQYF TGTGCCAGCAGCCAAGCTCCAGGGGATACGCAGTATTTT TRBJ2-3 NA many TRBV3-1
CASSEALGQVYETQYF TGTGCCAGCAGTGAAGCGCTCGGACAGGTCTATGAGACCCAGTACTTC TRBJ2-5 TRBD1 many TRBV6-1
CASSSPRSGGRGHSPLHF TGTGCCAGCAGCTCCCCACGGAGCGGGGGGCGCGGGCATTCACCCCTCCACTTT TRBJ1-6 NA few TRBV5-4
CASSLGSVGSNQPQHF TGTGCCAGCAGCTTAGGATCGGTGGGGAGCAATCAGCCCCAGCATTTT TRBJ1-5 NA NA TRBV7-8
CASEGGPPYGYTF TGTGCCAGTGAAGGGGGCCCCCCCTATGGCTACACCTTC TRBJ1-2 TRBD1 NA TRBV7-3
CASSFRTGLGNTIYF TGTGCCAGCAGCTTTCGGACAGGGTTAGGAAACACCATATATTTT TRBJ1-3 TRBD1 NA TRBV5-6
CASSSLQGNYGYTF TGTGCCAGCAGCTCCTTACAGGGGAACTATGGCTACACCTTC TRBJ1-2 TRBD1 NA TRBV5-6
CASSPTEEQETQYF TGTGCCAGCAGCCCCACAGAGGAACAGGAGACCCAGTACTTC TRBJ2-5 NA NA TRBV3-1
CASVSGGLSGANVLTF TGTGCCAGCGTGTCAGGGGGCCTCTCTGGGGCCAACGTCCTGACTTTC TRBJ2-6 TRBD1 few TRBV28
CASSFLLTSTDTQYF TGTGCCAGCAGCTTCCTACTAACTAGCACAGATACGCAGTATTTT TRBJ2-3 NA many TRBV11-2
CATSRGGYEQYF TGTGCCACCAGCAGAGGGGGATACGAGCAGTACTTC TRBJ2-7 NA few TRBV15
CASSLGAGGAFF TGCGCCAGCAGCTTGGGGGCAGGGGGTGCTTTCTTT TRBJ1-1 TRBD1 NA TRBV5-1
CASSKTGQGVVEKLFF TGTGCCAGCAGCAAGACTGGACAGGGGGTGGTTGAAAAACTGTTTTTT TRBJ1-4 TRBD1 many TRBV7-8
CASGGLAGVNNEQFF TGTGCCAGCGGAGGACTAGCGGGAGTGAACAATGAGCAGTTCTTC TRBJ2-1 TRBD2 NA TRBV6-1
CATSRDSLNGAGELFF TGTGCCACCAGCAGAGATAGCCTTAACGGGGCCGGGGAGCTGTTTTTT TRBJ2-2 NA many TRBV15
CASGLYQTNYGYTF TGTGCTAGTGGTTTGTACCAGACTAACTATGGCTACACCTTC TRBJ1-2 NA many TRBV12-5